These T cell receptor beta chains were read from a single sample in a study of memory CD4+ T cells and cytomegalovirus serostatus. The protocol was immunoSEQ multiplex PCR, while the TCRdb copy is restricted to in-frame clones and leaves out a portion. The data hold over 60,000 clones, with around 83% observed a single time. The sequencing input was memory CD4+ T cells from blood. These TCRs come from an adult in good health and CMV-seronegative. Each CDR3 is given with its conserved first and last residue. A D gene is named only where the DNA matches it firmly. Size is omitted from some rows. Given values are once, few, many or a class for expanded clones.

>TRBD2|TRBV7-9|TRBJ2-5|-
TGTGCCAGCAGCACAGGGACTAGCGGGAGTTTACAAGAGACCCAGTACTTC
CASSTGTSGSLQETQYF
>-|TRBV2|TRBJ2-5|-
TGTGCCAGCAGGAAAACACGGACTGGAGAAGAGACCCAGTACTTC
CASRKTRTGEETQYF
>-|TRBV19|TRBJ1-4|-
TGTGCCACCGCAGGGAAGGGGATGCACTATGAAAAACTGTTTTTT
CATAGKGMHYEKLFF
>-|TRBV6-5|TRBJ1-6|-
TGTGCCAGCAATGGAAGGGCAGGCAGGAGTTCACCCCTCCACTTT
CASNGRAGRSSPLHF
>-|TRBV6-7|TRBJ1-2|-
TGTGCCTCGGGCATTCGACAGGTCAACTATGGCTACACCTTC
CASGIRQVNYGYTF
>-|TRBV5-1|TRBJ2-7|-
TGCGCCAGCAGCTTGGTTTCCGGGGCCTCCTACGAGCAGTACTTC
CASSLVSGASYEQYF
>-|TRBV9|TRBJ2-5|few
TGTGCCAGCAGCCACGGGTCAGCCCGCGAGACCCAGTACTTC
CASSHGSARETQYF
>-|TRBV11-2|TRBJ2-1|-
TGTGCCAGCAGCTTCCGCGGGTACTTCTACAATGAGCAGTTCTTC
CASSFRGYFYNEQFF
>-|TRBV5-3|TRBJ2-7|-
TGTGCCAGAAGCCGAATTACCCGGGAAGAAAGGTGTGTGGAGTCCTACGAGCAGTACTTC
CARSRITREERCVESYEQYF
>-|TRBV11-2|TRBJ2-2|-
TGTGCCACCAGAAAGGGAGCCGGGGAGCTGTTTTTT
CATRKGAGELFF
>-|TRBV29-1|TRBJ1-2|once
TGCAGCGTTGAAGGAGTAGAAGGGTATGGCTACACCTTC
CSVEGVEGYGYTF
>-|TRBV4-1|TRBJ2-1|-
TGCGCCAGCAGCCAAGAGACAGCCTACAATGAGCAGTTCTTC
CASSQETAYNEQFF
>-|TRBV29-1|TRBJ1-3|once
TGCAGCGTTGTTTCCCCCCGGGGGGGAAACACCATATATTTT
CSVVSPRGGNTIYF
>TRBD2|TRBV9|TRBJ2-1|-
TGTGCCAGCAGCGCAAGGACTAGCGGGAGTGGTGAGCAGTTCTTC
CASSARTSGSGEQFF
>-|TRBV7-9|TRBJ2-7|once
TGTGCCAGCAGCTTAAGGGCGGAAGGCTACGAGCAGTACTTC
CASSLRAEGYEQYF
>-|TRBV6-6|TRBJ2-3|-
TGTGCCAGCAGTCCGGGACTCACAGATACGCAGTATTTT
CASSPGLTDTQYF
>-|TRBV7-2|TRBJ2-7|-
TGTGCCAGCAAGGGGGGACTAACGGCCTACGAGCAGTACTTC
CASKGGLTAYEQYF
>-|TRBV5-1|TRBJ2-2|-
TGCGCCAGCAGCCAAGACAGGCCTTCCGGGGAGCTGTTTTTT
CASSQDRPSGELFF
>-|TRBV25-1|TRBJ1-1|-
TGTGCCAGCAGTGAATTGGGATGGGGCCGATCAACTGAAGCTTTCTTT
CASSELGWGRSTEAFF
>TRBD1|TRBV28|TRBJ1-2|-
TGTGCCAGCAGTTTTGGGGGCCCGACAGGGGGTAAAGGGACCTATGGCTACACCTTC
CASSFGGPTGGKGTYGYTF
>TRBD1|TRBV27|TRBJ1-6|-
TGTGCCAGCAGTATCGCTGAGGACAGGGTCTATAATTCACCCCTCCACTTT
CASSIAEDRVYNSPLHF
>-|TRBV4-1|TRBJ1-6|-
TGCGCCAGCAGCCACCCAGGACACGAATATAATTCACCCCTCCACTTT
CASSHPGHEYNSPLHF
>-|TRBV18|TRBJ2-2|-
TGTGCCAGCTCCCCAAGGGGGATCGCCGGGGAGCTGTTTTTT
CASSPRGIAGELFF
>-|TRBV28|TRBJ2-6|-
TGTGCCAGTTCGGGAGTGAGCTCTGGGGCCAACGTCCTGACTTTC
CASSGVSSGANVLTF
>TRBD1|TRBV7-3|TRBJ2-2|-
TGTGCCAGCAGCTTAATGACAGGGGGCAACACCGGGGAGCTGTTTTTT
CASSLMTGGNTGELFF
>TRBD2|TRBV19|TRBJ2-1|-
TGTGCCAGTAGTAGACGCCAAGCGGGAGGGTATATCGACAATGAGCAGTTCTTC
CASSRRQAGGYIDNEQFF
>-|TRBV5-4|TRBJ2-7|few
TGTGCCAGCAGCTTGGGCTACGAGCAGTACTTC
CASSLGYEQYF
>TRBD1|TRBV28|TRBJ1-5|-
TGTGCCAGCAGGGGACAGGGGTCCGGGGTTGGTCAGCCCCAGCATTTT
CASRGQGSGVGQPQHF
>TRBD2|TRBV6-5|TRBJ2-3|-
TGTGCCAGCAGTTCACCCGGGAGGACGGCAGATACGCAGTATTTT
CASSSPGRTADTQYF
>TRBD1|TRBV18|TRBJ1-1|-
TGTGCCAGCTCTCCGGACGCAACGGGGACAGGGGGCCCTTTT
CASSPDATGTGGPF
>TRBD2|TRBV14|TRBJ2-7|-
TGTGCCAGCAGCCCGAGGGGGCTAGCGGGACCCTACGAGCAGTACTTC
CASSPRGLAGPYEQYF
>TRBD1|TRBV7-3|TRBJ2-7|-
TGTGCCAGCAGCCTGAGGGACAGGGCCTACGAGCAGTACTTC
CASSLRDRAYEQYF
>TRBD1|TRBV6-6|TRBJ1-1|-
TGTGCCAGCAGCCCGGACAGGGGGAGAACTGAAGCTTTCTTT
CASSPDRGRTEAFF
>-|TRBV7-6|TRBJ2-3|-
TGTGCCAGCAGCTTAGAACGGGCACAGGGAAGCACAGATACGCAGTATTTT
CASSLERAQGSTDTQYF
>-|TRBV18|TRBJ2-7|-
TGTGCCAGCTCCCCAGACGGAGCCAGCTCCTACGAGCAGTACTTC
CASSPDGASSYEQYF
>TRBD1|TRBV19|TRBJ1-4|-
TGTGCCAGTACCAAATTGGACAGGGGAGGTGAAAAACTGTTTTTT
CASTKLDRGGEKLFF
>-|TRBV6-5|TRBJ1-1|-
TGTGCCAGCAAATACAGGCCCCAGGGGACTGAAGCTTTCTTT
CASKYRPQGTEAFF
>TRBD1|TRBV18|TRBJ2-7|-
TGTGCCAGCTCACATCATCCCCCCGGGACAGGGTCCTCCGAGCAGTACTTC
CASSHHPPGTGSSEQYF
>-|TRBV7-2|TRBJ1-4|-
TGTGCCAGCAGCCTGAGAGGGGCAACTAATGAAAAACTGTTTTTT
CASSLRGATNEKLFF
>-|TRBV20-1|TRBJ2-5|-
TGCAGTGCGGGACTCCAGGTGACCCAGTACTTC
CSAGLQVTQYF
>-|TRBV2|TRBJ1-4|-
TGTGCCAGCAGTGAAAAGGCCCCAACTAATGAAAAACTGTTTTTT
CASSEKAPTNEKLFF
>-|TRBV19|TRBJ2-7|-
TGTGCCAGTAGTTCCCAGAGCAACTACGAGCAGTACTTC
CASSSQSNYEQYF
>-|TRBV4-1|TRBJ2-7|-
TGCGCCAGCAGCCAGGTCACTACCCCGATCGAGCAGTACTTC
CASSQVTTPIEQYF
>TRBD2|TRBV7-3|TRBJ2-1|-
TGTGCCAGCAGCTTAAACCCCGCTAGCGGGAGGTTCAATGAGCAGTTCTTC
CASSLNPASGRFNEQFF
>TRBD1|TRBV5-1|TRBJ2-5|-
TGCGCCAGCAGCCCGGATGCAGGGGGAGAGACCCAGTACTTC
CASSPDAGGETQYF
>-|TRBV5-1|TRBJ2-3|-
TGCGCCAGCAGCTTGGCCAGCCCCACAGATACGCAGTATTTT
CASSLASPTDTQYF
>-|TRBV11-1|TRBJ2-1|once
TGTGCCAGCAGCCGTAGACAGGACTACAATGAGCAGTTCTTC
CASSRRQDYNEQFF
>TRBD1|TRBV7-9|TRBJ2-2|-
TGTGCCATAATACAGGGGGCGCGGGACACCGGGGAGCTGTTTTTT
CAIIQGARDTGELFF
>-|TRBV2|TRBJ2-3|-
TGTGCCAGCAGTTCGGGGGGCGCGGCAGATACGCAGTATTTT
CASSSGGAADTQYF